The 28 T cell receptor beta chains given below trace back to one sample, sequenced in a study of tumor and adjacent non-tumor tissue in lung cancer. The library came from three nested PCR rounds adapted from ARM-PCR protocols. In TCRdb, the multiplex PCR reads were re-called with MiXCR into one record per CDR3 protein. This sample has about 120,000 distinct CDR3 sequences, with nearly 85% found just once. No cell sorting was done before RNA was extracted from the tissue. The sequenced material came from lung tumor tissue. Receptors originate from a man in his 70s with non-small cell lung cancer.

On this clonotype itself: A much larger clone is a single base away; this may be a read error. The V and J genes are TRBV10-3 and TRBJ2-3, with TRBD1 matching 11 bases. The length of the CDR3 is 18 residues. Germline CDR1 is ENHRY and CDR2 is SYGVKD. With 3 bases clipped from V and 3 bases from J, the junction kept 11 bases outside the gene matches. CDR3 nucleotides: TGTGCCATCAGTGACCTATCCGGGACAGGGGGTATGACAGATACGCAGTATTTT. Amino acid sequence: CAISDLSGTGGMTDTQYF.

This clonotype was seen once. The junction shows a germline mismatch at one end, possibly a read error. The CDR3 region has the DNA TGCAACGTTGTTCCCTATCAATCCTCGGGAGAAGGTGGCTACAGCTTC. This gives the protein CNVVPYQSSGEGGYSF. V usage is TRBV29-1 and J usage is TRBJ1-2; D unclear. Germline loops: CDR1 SQVTM, CDR2 ANQGSEA. The CDR3 spans 16 residues.

Points on this clonotype: The junction departs from germline at one end; a sequencing error may be responsible. The chain uses TRBV11-2 and TRBJ2-2; D tentatively reads TRBD1 or TRBD2 (5 bases each). Germline V gene lookup returns CDR1 SGHAT and CDR2 FQNNGV. This CDR3 comprises 16 residues. CDR3 DNA: TGTGCCAACAGCTTAGTGGGCATGGGGGTTGCCGGGGAGCTGTTTTTT. This sequence encodes CANSLVGMGVAGELFF.

In the case of this clonotype: Its ends do not fully match the called genes, so a read error is possible. The chain joins TRBV6-5 to TRBJ1-6, with D tentatively TRBD1 (5 bases). The CDR3 extends over 15 amino acids. Germline values: CDR1 MNHEY, CDR2 SVGAGI. The chain's CDR3 is CASSYSAERGFTPYF. CDR3 nucleotides: TGTGCCAGCAGTTACTCGGCCGAAAGGGGATTCACCCCTTACTTT.

This chain connects TRBV6-2 or TRBV6-3 to TRBJ2-6; D is unclear. Germline values: CDR1 MNHEY, CDR2 SVGEGT. This CDR3 region has 16 residues. V was clipped by 4 bases and J by 0 bases, with 10 bases between them. The CDR3 DNA is TGTGCCAGCAGTTCGGACCCTAGCTCTGGGGCCAACGTCCTGACTTTC. Translating gives CASSSDPSSGANVLTF.

A word on this clonotype: The junction differs from germline at one of its ends, possibly a read error. V is TRBV11-2 and J is TRBJ2-3; 11 bases align to TRBD2. The CDR3 has 20 amino acids. Germline CDR1 and CDR2: SGHAT and FQNNGV. The DNA of the CDR3 is TGTGCCAGCAGCTTAATATCGAGCCTAGCGGGGGGAGCTAGCTCAGATATGCAGTATTTT. Translation: CASSLISSLAGGASSDMQYF.

About this clonotype itself: The conserved final phenylalanine or tryptophan is absent from the CDR3, which likely points to a read error. No DNA is shown, since the ends of the CDR3 on it are uncertain; the CDR3 is the one TCRdb lists. The rearrangement uses TRBV5-5 and TRBJ1-1; whether TRBD1, the table's D call, matches the DNA was not checked. The CDR3 is 16 amino acids in total, end residues counted. The germline CDR1 and CDR2 sequences are SGHKS and YYEKEE (reference sequence). The CDR3 sequence: CANPLIPPGWVTEALL.

With respect to this clonotype: The junction and the germline gene differ at one end; a read error may be behind it. The rearrangement links TRBV29-1 to TRBJ2-1; tentatively, D is TRBD1 or TRBD2 (6 bases each). The CDR3 length is 13 residues. Germline-derived CDR1 and CDR2 are SQVTM and ANQGSEA. CDR3 residues: CSGGGSSYNELLF. The CDR3 region has the DNA TGCAGCGGAGGGGGGAGCTCCTACAATGAGCTGTTATTT.

On this clonotype: One junction end disagrees with the germline gene, perhaps due to a read error. V usage is TRBV11-2 and J usage is TRBJ2-6, with 11 positions matching TRBD1. The CDR3 loop spans 18 amino acids. Germline V gene lookup returns CDR1 SGHAT and CDR2 FQNNGV. CDR3: CSSSPGTGGSRGANVLTF. The CDR3 DNA is TGTTCCAGCAGCCCCGGGACAGGGGGTTCTCGTGGGGCCAACGTCCTGACATTC. The entire variable domain, with the rest obtained from reference TRBV11-2 and TRBJ2-6, is as follows: EAGVAQSPRYKIIEKRQSVAFWCNPISGHATLYWYQQILGQGPKLLIQFQNNGVVDDSQLPKDRFSAERLKGVDSTLKIQPAKLEDSAVYLCSSSPGTGGSRGANVLTFGAGSRLTVL.

J is TRBJ1-2 and V is TRBV29-1; no clear D. V lost 5 bases to trimming and J lost 2 bases, with 9 bases between them. CDR1 SQVTM and CDR2 ANQGSEA come from the germline V gene. This CDR3 has 12 amino acids. CDR3 DNA sequence: TGCAGCGTTTCCAGCAGAAACTATGGCTACACCTTC. It encodes CSVSSRNYGYTF. Looking up the rest from reference TRBV29-1 and TRBJ1-2 gives the full variable domain: SAVISQKPSRDICQRGTSLTIQCQVDSQVTMMFWYRQQPGQSLTLIATANQGSEATYESGFVIDKFPISRPNLTFSTLTVSNMSPEDSSIYLCSVSSRNYGYTFGSGTRLTVV.

A note on this clonotype: One end of the junction does not line up with germline, which may come from a read error. This rearrangement joins TRBV11-2 to TRBJ2-2, with 12 bases matching TRBD2. Germline V lookup: CDR1 SGHAT, CDR2 FQNNGV. The CDR3 totals 15 residues. CDR3 sequence reads: CAGSALAGGTGELFF. The CDR3 coding sequence is TGTGCCGGCAGCGCCCTAGCGGGGGGGACCGGGGAGCTGTTTTTC.

Comment on this clonotype: Its ends do not fully match the called genes, so a read error is possible. The chain uses TRBV5-6 and TRBJ2-4, with 10 bases aligning to TRBD1. Germline V lookup: CDR1 SGHDT, CDR2 YYEEEE. This CDR3 contains 17 residues. CDR3 residues: CATSGTGTGVVGNIQNF. DNA for the CDR3: TGTGCCACTAGCGGTACCGGGACAGGGGTCGTTGGAAACATTCAGAACTTC.

The count of this clonotype is one. The junction departs from germline at one end; a sequencing error may be responsible. The genes are TRBV29-1 and TRBJ2-6; 9 bases are a match to TRBD1. CDR3 length equals 18 residues. CDR1 and CDR2 from the germline V gene are SQVTM and ANQGSEA. This CDR3 reads CNVSDRDRVSFGANVLTF. Written as DNA, the CDR3 is TGCAACGTTTCCGACCGGGACAGGGTTTCCTTTGGGGCCAACGTCCTGACTTTC.

With respect to this clonotype: A much more abundant neighbour one base away suggests this may be a read error. V is TRBV28 and J is TRBJ2-7; D possibly corresponds to TRBD1 (5 bases). There are 13 residues in the CDR3. Germline CDR1 is MDHEN and CDR2 is SYDVKM. V lost 6 bases to trimming and J lost 9 bases, with 18 bases between them. The CDR3 DNA reads TGTGCCAGCAGGGGGCAAATCAGTGAGCGGCAGTACTTC. This translates into CASRGQISERQYF.

Details on this clonotype: The CDR3 end shows no conserved phenylalanine or tryptophan, and so a read error is likely. This chain uses TRBV6-6 with TRBJ2-5; 8 bases map to TRBD1. The CDR3 runs to 13 residues. Germline V gives CDR1 MNHNY, CDR2 SVGAGI (reference sequence). The DNA for the CDR3 is TGTGCCAGCAGGTTGACAGGGGAAGAGATCCAGTACCTC. Amino acid sequence: CASRLTGEEIQYL.

For this clonotype: One junction end disagrees with the germline gene, perhaps due to a read error. This rearrangement joins TRBV29-1 to TRBJ1-1; weak D call: TRBD1 (5 bases). CDR3 length equals 14 residues. Germline CDR1 is SQVTM and CDR2 is ANQGSEA. The CDR3 loop is CSAEDRQGVTETFF. The CDR3 DNA reads as TGCAGCGCTGAAGATCGGCAAGGGGTCACTGAAACTTTCTTT.

With regard to this clonotype: This likely comes from a read error, as the CDR3 has no conserved phenylalanine or tryptophan at its end. This rearrangement joins TRBV11-2 to TRBJ2-7, with D possibly being TRBD2 (5 bases). The germline V gene has CDR1 SGHAT and CDR2 FQNNGV. There are 13 residues in the CDR3. The germline V and J ends were trimmed by 7 bases and 5 bases, with 15 bases remaining between them. CDR3 DNA sequence: TGTGCCAGCAACCAATGGACTGAGCACGAGCAGTACTCC. Translation gives CASNQWTEHEQYS.

This clonotype was observed at least ten times. This may stem from a read error, because a much larger clone lies one nucleotide away. The V and J genes are TRBV10-3 and TRBJ1-2; D is unclear. The germline gives CDR1 ENHRY, CDR2 SYGVKD. V shed 11 bases and J shed 1 base, with 14 bases lying between them. The CDR3 loop spans 13 amino acids. The CDR3 nucleotides are TGTGCCTCTTCCCGGTCCCTTAACTATGGCTACACCTTC. It is translated as CASSRSLNYGYTF.

About this clonotype: Germline and junction disagree at one end, which may indicate a read error. The V and J genes are TRBV5-1 and TRBJ2-7, with D tentatively TRBD1 or TRBD2 (5 bases each). Germline CDR1 and CDR2: SGHRS and YFSETQ. The CDR3 covers 13 residues. As DNA, the CDR3 is TGCGCCAGCAGCAGGGGACCGGACTCCGAGGAGTACTTC. Its translation is CASSRGPDSEEYF.

The rearrangement uses TRBV11-2 and TRBJ2-3; D ambiguous. Germline V gene sequence: CDR1 SGHAT, CDR2 FQNNGV. CDR3 length: 13 amino acids. DNA for the CDR3: TGTGTCACGTCTGGTCGGAGCACAGATACGCGATATTTT. It yields the protein CVTSGRSTDTRYF.

The V gene is TRBV5-4, the J gene TRBJ2-6; weak D call: TRBD1 (5 bases). Trimming shortened V by 4 bases and J by 0 bases, and 17 bases separated the two germline ends. Germline V lookup: CDR1 SGHNT, CDR2 YYREEE (reference sequence). CDR3 length: 18 amino acids. The CDR3 is CASSVEQGYSSGANVLTF. In nucleotides, the CDR3 is TGTGCCAGCAGCGTCGAGCAGGGTTATAGCTCTGGGGCCAACGTCCTGACTTTC.

This clonotype was recorded only once. A much larger clone sits a single nucleotide away, making a read error possible. This rearrangement joins TRBV11-2 to TRBJ2-3; 9 bases are shared with TRBD2. CDR3 length equals 13 residues. CDR1 is SGHAT and CDR2 is FQNNGV in the germline V gene. This CDR3 is CASSFVAGDTRYF. Written as DNA, the CDR3 is TGTGCCAGTAGCTTCGTAGCGGGGGATACGCGGTATTTT.

The chain is built from TRBV11-2 and TRBJ2-7; maybe TRBD1 (6 bases). From germline, CDR1 is SGHAT and CDR2 FQNNGV. Trimming removed 2 bases at V and 12 bases at J, with 14 bases between. The CDR3 spans 12 residues. Here the CDR3 reads CASSLQQGRWYF. The CDR3 DNA follows: TGTGCCAGCAGCTTACAACAGGGCCGGTGGTACTTC.

On this clonotype itself: The junction departs from the called germline gene at one end, perhaps through a read error. This chain uses TRBV29-1 with TRBJ2-1, with D possibly matching TRBD2 (5 bases). Per the germline V gene, CDR1 is SQVTM and CDR2 is ANQGSEA. The CDR3 is made up of 16 amino acids. CDR3 in DNA: TGCACCGTTGAAGATCACACTAGTGGCATCTGCAATGAGCAGTTCTTC. This encodes CTVEDHTSGICNEQFF.

This clonotype was counted at least ten times. This chain joins TRBV6-2 or TRBV6-3 and TRBJ2-7, with D perhaps matching TRBD2 (6 bases). The germline CDR1 and CDR2 sequences are MNHEY and SVGEGT. This CDR3 is 15 amino acids long. V was clipped by 4 bases and J by 0 bases, with 13 bases between them. DNA for the CDR3: TGTGCCAGCAGTTCCGTAGCGGAGAGCTCCTACGAGCAGTACTTC. This sequence encodes CASSSVAESSYEQYF.

The rearrangement joins TRBV10-3 to TRBJ2-7; TRBD1 might be the D (7 bases). CDR1 and CDR2 from the germline V gene are ENHRY and SYGVKD. V was pared by 5 bases and J by 3 bases, with 14 bases between. This CDR3 is 14 amino acids long. CDR3 DNA: TGTGCCATCAGTAGGAGGGACAGCTTCTACGAGCAGTACTTC. As protein: CAISRRDSFYEQYF.

Concerning this clonotype itself: One end of the junction fails to match germline, which may point to a read error. The CDR3 loop is CASNSGLATHSGANALTF. In nucleotides, the CDR3 is TGTGCCAGCAATTCGGGACTAGCGACACACTCTGGGGCCAACGCCCTGACTTTC. V and J are TRBV6-1 and TRBJ2-6; 10 bases agree with TRBD2. Germline V lookup: CDR1 MNHNS, CDR2 SASEGT. The CDR3 totals 18 residues.

The chain joins TRBV20-1 to TRBJ2-5, with a weak D call TRBD1 (6 bases). The V gene's germline CDR1 is DFQATT and CDR2 SNEGSKA (reference sequence). The CDR3 is 14 amino acids. Trimming left V 6 bases short and J 6 bases short, with 20 bases between. The chain's CDR3 is CSARTAILQKTQYF. DNA for the CDR3: TGCAGTGCGCGGACAGCGATACTTCAAAAGACCCAGTACTTC.